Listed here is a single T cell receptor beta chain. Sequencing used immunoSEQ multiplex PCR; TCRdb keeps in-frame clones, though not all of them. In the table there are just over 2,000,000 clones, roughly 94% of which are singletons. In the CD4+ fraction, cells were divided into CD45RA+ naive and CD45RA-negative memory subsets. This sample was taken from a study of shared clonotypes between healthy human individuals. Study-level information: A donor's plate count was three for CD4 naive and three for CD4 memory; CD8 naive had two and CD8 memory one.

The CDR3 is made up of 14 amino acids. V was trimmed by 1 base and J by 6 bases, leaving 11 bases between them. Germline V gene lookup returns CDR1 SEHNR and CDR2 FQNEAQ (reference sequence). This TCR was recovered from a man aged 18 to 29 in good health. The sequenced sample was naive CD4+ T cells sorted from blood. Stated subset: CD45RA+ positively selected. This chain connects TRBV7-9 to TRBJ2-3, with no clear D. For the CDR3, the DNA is TGTGCCAGCAGCTTAGAAGTTTTGACGGATACGCAGTATTTT. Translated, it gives CASSLEVLTDTQYF.